The 20 T cell receptor beta chains reported below all come from one sample, sequenced in a study of cytomegalovirus exposure and HLA in healthy donors. It was with 60 Vbeta and 13 Jbeta primers that the PCR ran. Only in-frame clones appear in the TCRdb table, and some are missing; sequencing was by immunoSEQ multiplex PCR. The listing records some 70,000 clones. The sequencing sample was made of PBMCs. These receptor sequences come from a female donor in good health and CMV-seropositive.

The chain recombines TRBV19 with TRBJ2-3, with a weak D call TRBD2 (5 bases). Trimming removed 6 bases at V and 8 bases at J, with 15 bases between. The CDR3 contains 13 residues. Germline CDR1 LNHDA, CDR2 SQIVND (reference sequence). CDR3 sequence reads: CASSGGAPSTQYF. As DNA, the CDR3 is TGTGCCAGTAGCGGAGGAGCTCCGAGTACGCAGTATTTT.

The chain links TRBV29-1 to TRBJ1-3; the D is unclear. Germline V gene data show CDR1 as SQVTM and CDR2 as ANQGSEA. The CDR3 has 12 residues. V shed 6 bases and J shed 6 bases, with 12 bases lying between them. CDR3 DNA sequence: TGCAGCGTGAGGGAACGGGAAAACACCATATATTTT. Protein product: CSVRERENTIYF.

The chain couples TRBV12-5 to TRBJ2-7; 8 nucleotides align to TRBD1. Trimming cost V 2 bases and J 8 bases; bases outside gene matches: 5. This CDR3 is built from 13 residues. Germline V gene sequence: CDR1 LGHNT, CDR2 FRNRAP. This CDR3 is CASGLPGTGKQYF. In DNA, the CDR3 is TGTGCTAGTGGTTTGCCAGGGACAGGAAAGCAGTACTTC.

The CDR3 reads CASSTGVRRSPSNYGYTF. The CDR3, as DNA: TGTGCCAGTAGTACGGGGGTTAGGAGGTCTCCGTCAAACTATGGCTACACCTTC. This chain joins TRBV19 and TRBJ1-2; TRBD1 is a possible D gene (5 bases). Germline CDR1 LNHDA, CDR2 SQIVND (reference sequence). CDR3 size: 18 residues. The germline V and J ends were trimmed by 4 bases and 2 bases, with 23 bases remaining between them. Supplemented by reference TRBV19 and TRBJ1-2, the full variable domain reads DGGITQSPKYLFRKEGQNVTLSCEQNLNHDAMYWYRQDPGQGLRLIYYSQIVNDFQKGDIAEGYSVSREKKESFPLTVTSAQKNPTAFYLCASSTGVRRSPSNYGYTFGSGTRLTVV.

The chain couples TRBV7-2 to TRBJ2-7; 13 nucleotides agree with TRBD2. The CDR3 runs to 15 residues. V shed 5 bases and J 3 bases; nucleotides not matched to a gene: 4. The V gene's germline CDR1 is SGHTA and CDR2 FQGNSA. The CDR3 DNA reads TGTGCCAGCAGCAACCGGACTAGCGGGAGCTACGAGCAGTACTTC. Protein product: CASSNRTSGSYEQYF.

This chain uses TRBV19 with TRBJ2-1; D perhaps matches TRBD2 (5 bases). From germline, CDR1 is LNHDA and CDR2 SQIVND (reference sequence). The CDR3 runs to 14 residues. V was clipped by 6 bases and J by 5 bases, with 14 bases between them. The CDR3 DNA is TGTGCCAGTAGCTCCCCTAGCCCCAACAATGAGCAGTTCTTC. Translated: CASSSPSPNNEQFF.

Comments on this clone: The conserved phenylalanine or tryptophan normally closing the CDR3 is absent here, so this likely arose from a read error. The DNA is left out, because the CDR3 cannot be placed on it with certainty; the CDR3 is given as TCRdb lists it. The chain employs TRBV2 and TRBJ1-1; the DNA was not compared with TRBD1, the D call given in the table. Germline lookup yields CDR1 SNHLY and CDR2 FYNNEI. The CDR3 length is 12 residues, termini included. The CDR3 is CASSEAWTPGGL.

This chain uses TRBV5-4 with TRBJ2-4, with TRBD2 as a possible D gene (5 bases). Germline values: CDR1 SGHNT, CDR2 YYREEE (reference sequence). The CDR3 runs 15 residues. The ends were cut back, 0 bases at V and 6 bases at J, with 13 bases in the middle. Written as DNA, the CDR3 is TGTGCCAGCAGCTTGGACGGGGTTTTACCAAACATTCAGTACTTC. Translating it yields CASSLDGVLPNIQYF.

The V call is TRBV10-3, the J call TRBJ2-2; tentatively, D is TRBD1 (6 bases). V was trimmed by 7 bases and J by 1 base, leaving 7 bases between them. Germline V gene sequence: CDR1 ENHRY, CDR2 SYGVKD. CDR3 length: 13 amino acids. DNA of the CDR3: TGTGCCATCACGGGACAGAACACCGGGGAGCTGTTTTTT. Translated: CAITGQNTGELFF.

The genes are TRBV7-8 and TRBJ1-5, with 7 bases matching TRBD1. Germline V CDR1 and CDR2: SGHVS, FQNEAQ. The CDR3 is 15 amino acids. Germline trimming cut 4 bases from V and 3 bases from J; bases unmatched to any gene: 6. The CDR3 protein is CASSYAGGINQPQHF. CDR3 DNA sequence: TGTGCCAGCAGCTATGCAGGGGGAATCAATCAGCCCCAGCATTTT.

V usage is TRBV5-5 and J usage is TRBJ2-2; D is unresolved. The CDR3 loop spans 16 amino acids. CDR1 is SGHKS and CDR2 is YYEKEE in the germline V gene (reference sequence). V lost 3 bases and J 5 bases, leaving 17 bases between the germline ends. In nucleotides, the CDR3 is TGTGCCAGCAGCTCCGACCTCATACTGCGGACCGGGGAGCTGTTTTTT. This gives the protein CASSSDLILRTGELFF.

The CDR3 protein is CASGNRVGYEQYF. The CDR3 region has the DNA TGTGCCAGCGGAAACAGGGTAGGGTACGAGCAGTACTTC. V usage is TRBV27 and J usage is TRBJ2-7; tentative D call: TRBD1 (6 bases). CDR3 length: 13 residues. Germline CDR1 is MNHEY and CDR2 is SMNVEV (reference sequence). Trimming left V 8 bases short and J 4 bases short, with 15 bases between.

The gene calls are TRBV5-1 and TRBJ1-2; D is ambiguous. Trimming pared 0 bases from V and 3 bases from J, leaving 12 bases between. The germline V gene encodes CDR1 SGHRS and CDR2 YFSETQ. The CDR3 spans 15 residues. The CDR3 region is CASSLEGVPDYGYTF. The CDR3, as DNA: TGCGCCAGCAGCTTGGAGGGAGTGCCGGACTATGGCTACACCTTC. The whole variable domain, remainder taken from reference TRBV5-1 and TRBJ1-2, is KAGVTQTPRYLIKTRGQQVTLSCSPISGHRSVSWYQQTPGQGLQFLFEYFSETQRNKGNFPGRFSGRQFSNSRSEMNVSTLELGDSALYLCASSLEGVPDYGYTFGSGTRLTVV.

The chain combines TRBV19 with TRBJ2-1; 8 bases fit TRBD2. This CDR3 spans 14 amino acids. The germline CDR1 and CDR2 sequences are LNHDA and SQIVND (reference sequence). Trimming cost V 5 bases and J 4 bases; bases outside gene matches: 4. For the CDR3, the DNA is TGTGCCAGTAGTCCGAGCGGGAGTTACAATGAGCAGTTCTTC. Its protein is CASSPSGSYNEQFF.

The CDR3 sequence: CASSPTSSSWDEQFF. In nucleotides, the CDR3 is TGTGCCAGCAGCCCGACTAGTTCCTCCTGGGATGAGCAGTTCTTC. The gene calls are TRBV28 and TRBJ2-1, with a possible D match to TRBD2 (6 bases). Per germline, CDR1 MDHEN and CDR2 SYDVKM. V lost 6 bases, J lost 8 bases, and 20 bases lay in between. The CDR3 totals 15 residues.

V and J are TRBV27 and TRBJ1-5; 12 bases map to TRBD1. CDR1 and CDR2 from the germline V gene are MNHEY and SMNVEV (reference sequence). The CDR3 length is 18 residues. The V and J ends lost 5 bases and 0 bases, in that order; junction bases with no gene match: 8. The CDR3 bases are TGTGCCAGCAGTCGAGGGACAGGGGGCTCCTTTAGCAATCAGCCCCAGCATTTT. Translation: CASSRGTGGSFSNQPQHF.

The J gene is TRBJ2-1, the V gene TRBV4-3; D may be TRBD1 (6 bases). Per germline, CDR1 LGHNA and CDR2 YSLEER. The V and J ends lost 0 bases and 8 bases respectively, with 20 bases between them. The CDR3 sequence is 17 residues long. The DNA for the CDR3 is TGCGCCAGCAGCCAAGATGGGTACCAGGGGATTCGGGATGAGCAGTTCTTC. Protein product: CASSQDGYQGIRDEQFF.

V is TRBV6-1 and J is TRBJ2-2; 10 bases line up with TRBD1. CDR1 and CDR2 from the germline V gene are MNHNS and SASEGT. The CDR3 runs to 15 residues. V lost 6 bases to trimming and J lost 3 bases; unmatched junction nucleotides: 4. Written as DNA, the CDR3 is TGTGCCAGCAGGACAGGGGGCGCGGACACCGGGGAGCTGTTTTTT. This sequence encodes CASRTGGADTGELFF.

The V gene is TRBV9, the J gene TRBJ2-6; maybe TRBD1 (5 bases). Between the trimmed V and J ends, which lost 3 bases and 0 bases, there was a span of 13 bases. The CDR3 loop spans 17 amino acids. From germline, CDR1 is SGDLS and CDR2 YYNGEE. The CDR3 protein is CASSGNAGISGANVLTF. CDR3 DNA sequence: TGTGCCAGCAGCGGAAACGCAGGGATCTCTGGGGCCAACGTCCTGACTTTC. Drawing the rest from reference TRBV9 and TRBJ2-6, the complete variable domain is DSGVTQTPKHLITATGQRVTLRCSPRSGDLSVYWYQQSLDQGLQFLIQYYNGEERAKGNILERFSAQQFPDLHSELNLSSLELGDSALYFCASSGNAGISGANVLTFGAGSRLTVL.

The V call is TRBV4-1, the J call TRBJ2-1, with 7 positions matching TRBD2. CDR3 length equals 11 residues. CDR1 is MGHRA and CDR2 is YSYEKL in the germline V gene. Losses at the gene ends were 5 bases for V and 9 bases for J; bases not matched to a gene: 1. This CDR3 is CASSWGGEQFF. As DNA, the CDR3 is TGCGCCAGCAGCTGGGGGGGTGAGCAGTTCTTC.